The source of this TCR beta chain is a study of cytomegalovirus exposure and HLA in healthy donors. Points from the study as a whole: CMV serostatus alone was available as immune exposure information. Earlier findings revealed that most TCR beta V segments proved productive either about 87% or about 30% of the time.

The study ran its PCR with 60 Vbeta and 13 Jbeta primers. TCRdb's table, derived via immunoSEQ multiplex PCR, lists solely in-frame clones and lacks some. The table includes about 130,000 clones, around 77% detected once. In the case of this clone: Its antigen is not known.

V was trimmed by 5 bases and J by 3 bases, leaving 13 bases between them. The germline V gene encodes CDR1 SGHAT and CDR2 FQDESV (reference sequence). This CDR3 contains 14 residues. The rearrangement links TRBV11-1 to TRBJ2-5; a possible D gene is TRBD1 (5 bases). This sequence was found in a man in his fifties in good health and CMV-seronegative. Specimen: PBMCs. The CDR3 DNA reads TGTGCCAGCAGCCGCAACCAAGGGGAAGAGACCCAGTACTTC. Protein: CASSRNQGEETQYF.